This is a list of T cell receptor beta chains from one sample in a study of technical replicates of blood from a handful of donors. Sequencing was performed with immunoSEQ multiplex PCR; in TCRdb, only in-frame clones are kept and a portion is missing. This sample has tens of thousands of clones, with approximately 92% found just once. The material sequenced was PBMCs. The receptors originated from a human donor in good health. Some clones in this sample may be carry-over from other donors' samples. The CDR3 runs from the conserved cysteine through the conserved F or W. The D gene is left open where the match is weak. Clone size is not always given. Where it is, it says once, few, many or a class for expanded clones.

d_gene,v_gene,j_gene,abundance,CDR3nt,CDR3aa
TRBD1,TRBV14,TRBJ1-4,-,TGTGCCAGCAGCCTTCGACAGGGACTCCAACTGTTTTTT,CASSLRQGLQLFF
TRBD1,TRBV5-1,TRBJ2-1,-,TGCGCCAGCAGCTTGTGGGGACAGGGAGGGAATGAGCAGTTCTTC,CASSLWGQGGNEQFF
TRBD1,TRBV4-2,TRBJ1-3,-,TGTGCCAGCAGCCAGGGTTATGGGGCGGACAGGGTAAACCTCTCTGGAAACACCATATATTTT,CASSQGYGADRVNLSGNTIYF
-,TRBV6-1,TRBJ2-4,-,TGTGCCAGCAGTGAAGTTAGGGGAAACATTCAGTACTTC,CASSEVRGNIQYF
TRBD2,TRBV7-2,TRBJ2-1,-,TGTGCCAGCAGCTTAGCCGGGACTAGCTCCAATGAGCAGTTCTTC,CASSLAGTSSNEQFF
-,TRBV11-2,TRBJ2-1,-,TGTGCCAGCAGCTTGGGTCCGGGGTACAATGAGCAGTTCTTC,CASSLGPGYNEQFF
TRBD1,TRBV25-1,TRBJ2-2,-,TGTGCCAGCAGTGAATTGGGGACAGGGTTAATCAACACCGGGGAGCTGTTTTTT,CASSELGTGLINTGELFF
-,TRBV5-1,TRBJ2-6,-,TGCGCCACCGGGATCTCTGGGGCCAACGTCCTGACTTTC,CATGISGANVLTF
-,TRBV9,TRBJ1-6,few,TGTGCCAGCAGCGTAGACCAGGCACCTAATTCACCCCTCCACTTT,CASSVDQAPNSPLHF
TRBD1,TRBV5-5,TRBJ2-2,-,TGTGCCAGCAGCCCCGGGACAGGGGGCTTCGGGGAGCTGTTTTTT,CASSPGTGGFGELFF
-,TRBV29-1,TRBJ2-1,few,TGCAGCGTTCCAGCGTTCAATGAGCAGTTCTTC,CSVPAFNEQFF
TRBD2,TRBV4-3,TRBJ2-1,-,TGCGCCAGCAGCCAAGATCTTCAGGTCCAGCGGGGGGGGGCTTTCTTC,CASSQDLQVQRGGAFF
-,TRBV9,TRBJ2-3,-,TGTGCCAGCAGCGTTTACGGGGTGACAGATACGCAGTATTTT,CASSVYGVTDTQYF
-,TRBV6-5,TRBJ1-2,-,TGTGCCAGCAGTTCGCAGGAGGGCAGGGAATATGGCTACACCTTC,CASSSQEGREYGYTF
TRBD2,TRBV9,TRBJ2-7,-,TGTGCCAGCAGCGTATCACCGGGACTAGCGATCGAGGGTGAGCAGTACTTC,CASSVSPGLAIEGEQYF